These 18 T cell receptor beta chains were sequenced from one sample in a study of Graves' ophthalmopathy and Graves' hyperthyroidism. RNA transcripts provided the template for amplifying TCR beta CDR3 regions. Second-round multiplex PCR came after a first-round RT-PCR that employed HTBI primers. TCRdb reanalysed the multiplex PCR reads using MiXCR and keeps one entry per CDR3 protein. The sample includes under 350,000 distinct CDR3 sequences, about 17% seen only once; the top ten take approximately 13%. Material for sequencing was peripheral blood. The receptors were sampled from an adult man with Graves' ophthalmopathy.

This clonotype was seen at least ten times. V is TRBV15 and J is TRBJ2-7; D remains ambiguous. The CDR3 length is 15 residues. With 3 bases removed from V and 0 bases from J, the gap between germline ends came to 12 bases. CDR1 is LNHNV and CDR2 is YYDKDF in the germline V gene (reference sequence). The CDR3 DNA is TGTGCCACCAGCAGCGCTATACAGAGCTCCTACGAGCAGTACTTC. This translates into CATSSAIQSSYEQYF.

A few counts support this clonotype. A read error is possible here, since a much larger clone lies one base away. The DNA of the CDR3 is TGTGCCAGCAGCCCCGTTGGCCCAATGTCGCCCCAGCATTTT. Translating it yields CASSPVGPMSPQHF. V and J are TRBV12-3 or TRBV12-4 and TRBJ1-5; D gene uncertain. The CDR3 is made up of 14 amino acids. Trimming removed 6 bases from V and 9 bases from J, with 18 bases in between.

This clonotype was seen only a few times. The rearrangement links TRBV18 to TRBJ1-2; no definite D call. CDR1 KGHSH and CDR2 LQKENI come from the germline V gene. The CDR3 length is 16 residues. Trimming shortened V by 3 bases and J by 4 bases, and 18 bases separated the two germline ends. This chain's CDR3 is CASSPPEKTQFYGYTF. CDR3 coding DNA: TGTGCCAGCTCACCCCCCGAGAAGACCCAATTCTATGGCTACACCTTC.

Note on this clonotype: A read error may be the cause here, since a much bigger clone is one base away. CDR3 in amino acids: CAAKRDFAQETQYF. CDR3 sequence (DNA): TGTGCCGCCAAGAGGGACTTTGCCCAAGAGACCCAGTACTTC. The V and J genes are TRBV6-1 and TRBJ2-5, with D possibly being TRBD2 (6 bases). V lost 11 bases and J 1 base, leaving 17 bases between the germline ends. Looked up from germline, CDR1 is MNHNS and CDR2 is SASEGT. The CDR3 runs to 14 residues.

This clonotype was seen repeatedly, ten times or more. The rearrangement uses TRBV30 and TRBJ1-5, with TRBD1 matching 12 bases. Germline V lookup: CDR1 GTSNPN, CDR2 SVGIG (reference sequence). The length of the CDR3 is 15 residues. V lost 4 bases and J lost 6; bases outside the gene matches: 7. CDR3 coding DNA: TGTGCCTGGAACGAGGGACAGGGGGCGGGTCAGCCCCAGCATTTT. Its translation is CAWNEGQGAGQPQHF.

The sample holds a few counts of this clonotype. The J gene is TRBJ1-5, the V gene TRBV6-2 or TRBV6-3; 9 bases line up with TRBD1. This CDR3 comprises 15 residues. The germline CDR1 and CDR2 sequences are MNHEY and SVGEGT. The V gene end was trimmed by 6 bases and the J gene end by 6 bases; junction bases not matched to a gene: 9. CDR3 bases: TGTGCCAGCAGGGAAGCCGGGACAGGGCGTCAGCCCCAGCATTTT. Encoded protein: CASREAGTGRQPQHF.

This chain joins TRBV7-2 and TRBJ1-5; D gene unclear. Trimming removed 0 bases at V and 10 bases at J, with 7 bases between. This CDR3 contains 12 residues. The germline V gene has CDR1 SGHTA and CDR2 FQGNSA. CDR3 in DNA: TGTGCCAGCAGCTTAGCGCGGGCCCCCCAGCATTTT. Residues: CASSLARAPQHF.

This clonotype was recorded many times. The V call is TRBV6-1, the J call TRBJ2-2, with unresolved D. V lost 4 bases and J 0 bases, leaving 9 bases between the germline ends. CDR1 is MNHNS and CDR2 is SASEGT in the germline V gene. This CDR3 contains 15 residues. The CDR3 is CASSVHFSNTGELFF. The CDR3 bases are TGTGCCAGCAGTGTTCATTTCTCGAACACCGGGGAGCTGTTTTTT.

This clonotype was counted between two and nine times. The V call is TRBV11-2, the J call TRBJ1-1, with D unresolved. The germline gives CDR1 SGHAT, CDR2 FQNNGV. V gave up 2 bases and J gave up 1 base, with 8 bases separating them. The length of the CDR3 is 14 residues. CDR3 loop: CASSLSRTNTEAFF. DNA for the CDR3: TGTGCCAGCAGCTTAAGCCGGACGAACACTGAAGCTTTCTTT.

This clonotype was counted many times. The chain couples TRBV7-9 to TRBJ1-1, with D tentatively TRBD1 (6 bases). Germline V gene sequence: CDR1 SEHNR, CDR2 FQNEAQ (reference sequence). CDR3 length: 14 residues. V was clipped by 2 bases and J by 5 bases, with 12 bases between them. The CDR3 DNA is TGTGCCAGCAGCTTACGGACAGACGAAACTGAAGCTTTCTTT. It yields the protein CASSLRTDETEAFF.

This clonotype has a count of ten or more. This chain connects TRBV5-1 to TRBJ2-7; 8 nucleotides agree with TRBD1. The germline gives CDR1 SGHRS, CDR2 YFSETQ. With 7 bases clipped from V and 5 bases from J, the junction kept 14 bases outside the gene matches. This CDR3 has 15 amino acids. This CDR3 is CASGGARGLADEQYF. CDR3 sequence (DNA): TGCGCCAGCGGGGGCGCCAGGGGGCTTGCTGACGAGCAGTACTTC.

Many counts were recorded for this clonotype. This chain connects TRBV11-2 to TRBJ2-7, with a possible D match to TRBD2 (5 bases). CDR1 and CDR2 from the germline V gene are SGHAT and FQNNGV. Deletions cut 1 base from V and 0 bases from J, with 13 bases between. CDR3 length: 16 residues. The CDR3 spells CASSLGVGLSSYEQYF. CDR3 in DNA: TGTGCCAGCAGCTTAGGAGTCGGACTGAGCTCCTACGAGCAGTACTTC.

There are many counts of this clonotype. This sequence joins TRBV30 and TRBJ2-2; possible D gene TRBD1, 6 bases. CDR1 is GTSNPN and CDR2 is SVGIG in the germline V gene (reference sequence). Trimming cost V 2 bases and J 5 bases, with 9 bases left between them. There are 13 residues in the CDR3. DNA of the CDR3: TGTGCCTGGAGTTACAGGGTGACCGGGGAGCTGTTTTTT. It translates to CAWSYRVTGELFF.

This clonotype was found many times. The DNA for the CDR3 is TGCAGTGCCACCAGCCCGAAGACAGGCGTCTGGAATGAGCAGTTCTTC. Protein product: CSATSPKTGVWNEQFF. This rearrangement joins TRBV20-1 to TRBJ2-1, with D tentatively TRBD1 (6 bases). This CDR3 spans 16 amino acids. The V and J ends lost 6 bases and 7 bases respectively, with 25 bases between them. Per germline, CDR1 DFQATT and CDR2 SNEGSKA (reference sequence).

The table lists this clonotype with many counts. This chain connects TRBV6-5 to TRBJ2-4; 7 nucleotides line up with TRBD2. The ends lost 0 bases at V and 7 bases at J; junction bases unmatched: 6. The germline V gene encodes CDR1 MNHEY and CDR2 SVGAGI. CDR3 length equals 15 residues. The DNA for the CDR3 is TGTGCCAGCAGTTACTCCAGACTAGCTCCCAACATTCAGTACTTC. It encodes CASSYSRLAPNIQYF.

V gene TRBV7-2 combines with J gene TRBJ1-1; TRBD1 matches 7 bases. Trimming removed 4 bases from V and 6 bases from J; junction bases left unmatched: 8. CDR3 length: 14 residues. Per the germline V gene, CDR1 is SGHTA and CDR2 is FQGNSA. CDR3 sequence reads: CASSSGQEGAEAFF. CDR3 DNA: TGTGCCAGCAGCTCCGGACAGGAAGGGGCTGAAGCTTTCTTT.

Ten or more counts support this clonotype. The chain joins TRBV20-1 to TRBJ1-2; no definite D call. Germline assignment: CDR1 DFQATT and CDR2 SNEGSKA (reference sequence). The CDR3 is 14 amino acids. V was cut by 5 bases and J by 5 bases, with 18 bases left in between. CDR3 protein: CSAPRDGEEYGYTF. CDR3 DNA: TGCAGTGCTCCGAGAGATGGAGAGGAATATGGCTACACCTTC.

This clonotype was counted at least ten times. The rearrangement joins TRBV11-2 to TRBJ2-7; 12 nucleotides agree with TRBD2. In germline, CDR1 is SGHAT, CDR2 FQNNGV. There are 14 residues in the CDR3. With V trimmed by 8 bases and J by 4 bases, 6 bases remained unmatched. The DNA for the CDR3 is TGTGCCAGCGCCCCTAGCGGGAGGGTGTACGAGCAGTACTTC. Translating it yields CASAPSGRVYEQYF.